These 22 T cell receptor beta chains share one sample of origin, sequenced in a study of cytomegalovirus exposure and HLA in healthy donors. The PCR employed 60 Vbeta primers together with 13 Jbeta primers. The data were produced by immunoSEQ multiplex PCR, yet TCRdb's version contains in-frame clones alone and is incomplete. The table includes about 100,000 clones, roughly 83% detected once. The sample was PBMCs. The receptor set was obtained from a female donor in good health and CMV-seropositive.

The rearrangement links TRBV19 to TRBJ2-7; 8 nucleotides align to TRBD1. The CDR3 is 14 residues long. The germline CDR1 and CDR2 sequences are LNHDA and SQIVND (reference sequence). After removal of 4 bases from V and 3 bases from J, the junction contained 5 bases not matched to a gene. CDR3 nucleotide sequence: TGTGCCAGTAGTAGCCCAGGACAGGGCTACGAGCAGTACTTC. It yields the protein CASSSPGQGYEQYF.

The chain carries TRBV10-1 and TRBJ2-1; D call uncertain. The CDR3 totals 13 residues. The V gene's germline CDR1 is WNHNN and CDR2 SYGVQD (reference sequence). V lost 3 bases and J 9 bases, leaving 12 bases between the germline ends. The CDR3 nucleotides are TGCGCCAGCAGTGAAAACCCCGAGAGTGAGCAGTTCTTC. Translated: CASSENPESEQFF.

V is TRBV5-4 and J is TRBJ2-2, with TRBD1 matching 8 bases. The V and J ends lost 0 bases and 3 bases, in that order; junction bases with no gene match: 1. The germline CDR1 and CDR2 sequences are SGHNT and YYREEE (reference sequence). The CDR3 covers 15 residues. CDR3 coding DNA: TGTGCCAGCAGCTTGGACAGGGGGGACACCGGGGAGCTGTTTTTT. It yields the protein CASSLDRGDTGELFF.

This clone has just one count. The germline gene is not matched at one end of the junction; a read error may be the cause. The CDR3 reads CASSLGERRQSPRF. CDR3 in DNA: TGCGCCAGCAGCTTGGGGGAGCGGCGTCAGTCTCCCCGCTTC. This chain connects TRBV5-1 to TRBJ1-2; D unclear. The CDR3 sequence is 14 residues long. Germline V lookup: CDR1 SGHRS, CDR2 YFSETQ.

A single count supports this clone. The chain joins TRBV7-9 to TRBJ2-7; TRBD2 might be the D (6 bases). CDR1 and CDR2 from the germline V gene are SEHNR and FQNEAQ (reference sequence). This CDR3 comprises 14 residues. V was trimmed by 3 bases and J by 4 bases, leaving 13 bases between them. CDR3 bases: TGTGCCAGCAGCTTCGCGGGAAGGGGTTACGAGCAGTACTTC. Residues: CASSFAGRGYEQYF.

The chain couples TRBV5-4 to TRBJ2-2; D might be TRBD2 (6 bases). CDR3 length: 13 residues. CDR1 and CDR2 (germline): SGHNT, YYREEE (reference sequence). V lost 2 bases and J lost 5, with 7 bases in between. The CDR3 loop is CASSFGGTGELFF. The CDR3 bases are TGTGCCAGCAGCTTCGGGGGAACCGGGGAGCTGTTTTTT.

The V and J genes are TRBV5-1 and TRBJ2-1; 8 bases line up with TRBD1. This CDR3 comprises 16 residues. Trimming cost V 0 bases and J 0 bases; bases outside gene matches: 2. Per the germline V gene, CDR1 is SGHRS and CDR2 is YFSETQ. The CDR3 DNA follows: TGCGCCAGCAGCTTGGGGGACAGGAGCTCCTACAATGAGCAGTTCTTC. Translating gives CASSLGDRSSYNEQFF. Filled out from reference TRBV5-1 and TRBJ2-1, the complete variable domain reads KAGVTQTPRYLIKTRGQQVTLSCSPISGHRSVSWYQQTPGQGLQFLFEYFSETQRNKGNFPGRFSGRQFSNSRSEMNVSTLELGDSALYLCASSLGDRSSYNEQFFGPGTRLTVL.

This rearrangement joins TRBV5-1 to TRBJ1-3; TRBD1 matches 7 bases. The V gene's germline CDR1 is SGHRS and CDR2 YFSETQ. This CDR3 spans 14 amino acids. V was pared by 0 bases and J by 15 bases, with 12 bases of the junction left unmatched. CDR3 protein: CASSLDGTVPPTYF. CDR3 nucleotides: TGCGCCAGCAGCTTGGACGGGACAGTTCCCCCCACATATTTT.

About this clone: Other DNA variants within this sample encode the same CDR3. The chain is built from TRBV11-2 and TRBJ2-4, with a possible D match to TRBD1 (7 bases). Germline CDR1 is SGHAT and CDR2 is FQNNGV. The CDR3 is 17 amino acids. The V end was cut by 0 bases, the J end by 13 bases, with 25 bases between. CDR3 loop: CASSLDRAGGSKGIQYF. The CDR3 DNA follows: TGTGCCAGCAGCTTAGATCGGGCAGGGGGGTCCAAAGGCATCCAGTACTTC.

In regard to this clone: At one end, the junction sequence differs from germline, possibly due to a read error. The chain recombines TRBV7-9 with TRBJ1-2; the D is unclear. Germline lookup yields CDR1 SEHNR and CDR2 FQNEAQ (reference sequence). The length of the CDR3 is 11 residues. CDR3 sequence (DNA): TGTTCCAGCAGCTCCAGCGGGGGCTACACCTTC. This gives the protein CSSSSSGGYTF.

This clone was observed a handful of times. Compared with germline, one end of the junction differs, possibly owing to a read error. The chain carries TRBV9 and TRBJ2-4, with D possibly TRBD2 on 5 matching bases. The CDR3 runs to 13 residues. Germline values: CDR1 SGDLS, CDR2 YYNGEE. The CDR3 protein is CASSPAETNSQYF. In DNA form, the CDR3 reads TGTGCCAGCAGCCCAGCGGAGACGAACAGTCAGTACTTC.

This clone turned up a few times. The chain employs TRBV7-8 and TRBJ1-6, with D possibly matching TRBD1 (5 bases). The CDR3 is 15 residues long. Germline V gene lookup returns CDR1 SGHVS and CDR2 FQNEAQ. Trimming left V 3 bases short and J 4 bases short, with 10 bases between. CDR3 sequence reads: CASSLSQGYNSPLHF. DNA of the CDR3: TGTGCCAGCAGCTTGAGTCAGGGATATAATTCACCCCTCCACTTT.

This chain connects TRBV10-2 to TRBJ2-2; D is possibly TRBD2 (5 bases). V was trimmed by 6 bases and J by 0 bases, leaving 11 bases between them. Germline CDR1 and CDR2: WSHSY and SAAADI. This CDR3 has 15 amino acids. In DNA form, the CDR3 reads TGCGCCAGCAGAGCAGCGGTCACGAACACCGGGGAGCTGTTTTTT. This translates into CASRAAVTNTGELFF.

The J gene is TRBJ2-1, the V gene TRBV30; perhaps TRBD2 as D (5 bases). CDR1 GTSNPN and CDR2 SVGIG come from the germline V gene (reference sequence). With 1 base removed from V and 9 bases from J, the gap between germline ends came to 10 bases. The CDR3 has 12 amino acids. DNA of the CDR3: TGTGCCTGGAGTGGGCTAGCCTCTGAGCAGTTCTTC. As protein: CAWSGLASEQFF.

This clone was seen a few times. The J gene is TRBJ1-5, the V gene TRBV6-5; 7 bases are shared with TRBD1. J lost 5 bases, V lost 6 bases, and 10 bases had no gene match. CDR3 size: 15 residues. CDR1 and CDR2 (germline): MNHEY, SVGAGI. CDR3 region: CASSPGKGGHQPQHF. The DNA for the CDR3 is TGTGCCAGCAGCCCGGGGAAAGGGGGCCATCAGCCCCAGCATTTT.

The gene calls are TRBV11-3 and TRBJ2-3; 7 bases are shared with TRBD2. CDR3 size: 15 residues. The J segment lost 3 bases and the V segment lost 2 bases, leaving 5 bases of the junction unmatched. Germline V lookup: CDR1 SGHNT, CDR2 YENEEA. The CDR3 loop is CASSLTGGGTDTQYF. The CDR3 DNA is TGTGCCAGCAGCTTAACGGGAGGAGGTACAGATACGCAGTATTTT.

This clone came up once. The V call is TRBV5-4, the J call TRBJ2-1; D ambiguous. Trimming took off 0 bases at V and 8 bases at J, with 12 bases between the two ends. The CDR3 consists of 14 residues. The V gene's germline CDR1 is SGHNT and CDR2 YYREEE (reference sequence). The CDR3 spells CASSLALAGDEQFF. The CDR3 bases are TGTGCCAGCAGCTTGGCGTTAGCCGGCGATGAGCAGTTCTTC.

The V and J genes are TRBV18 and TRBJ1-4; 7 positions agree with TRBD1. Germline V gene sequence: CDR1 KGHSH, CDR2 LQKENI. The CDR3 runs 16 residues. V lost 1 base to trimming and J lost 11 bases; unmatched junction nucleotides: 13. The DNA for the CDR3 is TGTGCCAGCTCACCACGGGACAGCTCCCTATCTACGAAACTGTTTTTT. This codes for CASSPRDSSLSTKLFF.

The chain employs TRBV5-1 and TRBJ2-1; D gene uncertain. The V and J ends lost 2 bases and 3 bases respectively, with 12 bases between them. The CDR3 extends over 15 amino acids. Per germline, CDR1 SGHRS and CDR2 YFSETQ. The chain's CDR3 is CASSFGSGYYNEQFF. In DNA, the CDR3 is TGCGCCAGCAGCTTCGGTTCCGGGTACTACAATGAGCAGTTCTTC.

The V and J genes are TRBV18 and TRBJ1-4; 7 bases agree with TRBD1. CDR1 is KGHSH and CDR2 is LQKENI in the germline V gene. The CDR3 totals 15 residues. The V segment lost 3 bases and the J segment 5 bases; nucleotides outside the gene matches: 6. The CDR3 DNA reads TGTGCCAGCTCACCTAGACAGGGTGGAAATGAAAAACTGTTTTTT. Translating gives CASSPRQGGNEKLFF.

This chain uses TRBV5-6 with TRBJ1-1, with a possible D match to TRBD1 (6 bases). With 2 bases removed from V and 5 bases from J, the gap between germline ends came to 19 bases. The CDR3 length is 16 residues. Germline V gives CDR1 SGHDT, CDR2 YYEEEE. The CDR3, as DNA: TGTGCCAGCAGCTTCCCGGGACACCGGGAGGGGACTGAAGCTTTCTTT. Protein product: CASSFPGHREGTEAFF.

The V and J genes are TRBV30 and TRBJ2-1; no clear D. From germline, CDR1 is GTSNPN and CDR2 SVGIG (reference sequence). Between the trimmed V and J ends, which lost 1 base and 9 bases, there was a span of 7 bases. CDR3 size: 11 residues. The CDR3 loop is CAWSGRGEQFF. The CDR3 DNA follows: TGTGCCTGGAGTGGTCGCGGTGAGCAGTTCTTC.